The 4 T cell receptor beta chains presented below share a single source sample, sequenced in a study of regulatory T cells in long-lasting Graves disease (dated by TCRdb to the early 2020s). The method behind the library was multiplex PCR. TCRdb names Illumina HiSeq 4000 as the instrument used. CDR3 regions were amplified by Arm-PCR with iRepertoire HTBI primers to construct TCR beta libraries. In TCRdb, the public reads were trimmed at Q25 with fastp and aligned with MiXCR, with productive beta chains retained. Rows are unified per CDR3 protein, each entry keeping the most common DNA and genes. The sample table records around 250,000 distinct CDR3 sequences; 15% to 20% of these occur just once. Of the sample, 14% falls within the top ten clones. The sample's time point label, in plain terms: newly diagnosed GD, antithyroid drugs for less than 3 months. For both TCR sequencing and RNA sequencing, RNA was extracted from PBMCs in TRIzol.

This same sample was also part of a study on T cells in Graves' hyperthyroidism and ophthalmopathy.

The material sequenced was peripheral blood mononuclear cells (PBMCs), taken at new diagnosis, from a patient treated with antithyroid drugs. These receptors were collected from a woman aged 25-40 years with Graves disease. Donor details come from another sample of the same person, matched by shared clones.

The chain combines TRBV19 with TRBJ2-6; 11 bases fit TRBD1. Trimming removed 7 bases from V and 2 bases from J; junction bases left unmatched: 10. Germline values: CDR1 LNHDA, CDR2 SQIVND (reference sequence). The CDR3 consists of 18 residues. The CDR3: CASTATGTGGAGANVLTF. CDR3 nucleotides: TGTGCCAGTACCGCGACCGGGACAGGGGGAGCTGGGGCCAACGTCCTGACTTTC.

This clonotype occurred many times. The gene calls are TRBV20-1 and TRBJ1-5, with D unclear. Per germline, CDR1 DFQATT and CDR2 SNEGSKA (reference sequence). The CDR3 sequence is 14 residues long. The ends were cut back, 0 bases at V and 6 bases at J, with 12 bases in the middle. CDR3 in amino acids: CSARDGPGSQPQHF. The CDR3 bases are TGCAGTGCTAGAGATGGTCCGGGGAGTCAGCCCCAGCATTTT.

The chain joins TRBV20-1 to TRBJ1-1, with 9 bases fitting TRBD1. J gave up 0 bases and V 2 bases, and 4 bases lay outside the gene matches. The CDR3 spans 15 residues. The germline CDR1 and CDR2 sequences are DFQATT and SNEGSKA (reference sequence). The CDR3: CSARTGGSLNTEAFF. The CDR3 DNA follows: TGCAGTGCTAGAACAGGGGGCAGTTTGAACACTGAAGCTTTCTTT.

The sample holds many counts of this clonotype. V and J are TRBV5-1 and TRBJ1-1; D is unresolved. The CDR3 consists of 14 residues. Germline V CDR1 and CDR2: SGHRS, YFSETQ. V was clipped by 6 bases and J by 0 bases, with 12 bases between them. In nucleotides, the CDR3 is TGCGCCAGCAATTCCGGACGGGTGAACACTGAAGCTTTCTTT. Residues: CASNSGRVNTEAFF.